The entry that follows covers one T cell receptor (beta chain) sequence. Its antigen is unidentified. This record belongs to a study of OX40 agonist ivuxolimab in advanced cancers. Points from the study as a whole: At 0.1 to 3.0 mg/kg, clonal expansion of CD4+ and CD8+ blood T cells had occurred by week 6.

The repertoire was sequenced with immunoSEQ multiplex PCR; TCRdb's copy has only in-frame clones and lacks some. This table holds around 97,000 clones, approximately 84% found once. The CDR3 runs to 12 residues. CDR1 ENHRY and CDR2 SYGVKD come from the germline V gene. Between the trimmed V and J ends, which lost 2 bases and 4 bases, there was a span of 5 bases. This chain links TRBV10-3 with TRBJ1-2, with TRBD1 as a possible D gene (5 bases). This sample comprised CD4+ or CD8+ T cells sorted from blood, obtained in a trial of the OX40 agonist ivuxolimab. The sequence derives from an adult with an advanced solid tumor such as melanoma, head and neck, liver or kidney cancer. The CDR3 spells CAISEGGYGYTF. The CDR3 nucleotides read TGTGCCATCAGTGAGGGGGGCTATGGCTACACCTTC.